The clone carrying this TCR beta chain showed up just a few times. Conventional CD4+ T cells were sorted from blood as CD25-low CD127-high cells. The CDR3 runs 14 residues. The V gene's germline CDR1 is SGHTA and CDR2 FQGNSA. Trimming removed 2 bases from V and 1 base from J, with 9 bases in between. This table comes from immunoSEQ multiplex PCR, and its TCRdb copy is limited to in-frame clones, with some not included. This table holds roughly 10,000 clones, around 94% found once. The data originate from a study of regulatory and conventional T cells in RAG deficiency. The V and J genes are TRBV7-2 and TRBJ2-7; D is possibly TRBD2 (5 bases). The specimen sequenced was CD4+ effector T cells sorted from blood. The clonotype originates from a human donor with RAG deficiency presenting as severe combined immunodeficiency. CDR3 DNA sequence: TGTGCCAGCAGCTTACTCAGGAGGTCCTACGAGCAGTACTTC. Amino acids: CASSLLRRSYEQYF. The full variable domain, its missing parts supplied by reference TRBV7-2 and TRBJ2-7, is GAGVSQSPSNKVTEKGKDVELRCDPISGHTALYWYRQSLGQGLEFLIYFQGNSAPDKSGLPSDRFSAERTGGSVSTLTIQRTQQEDSAVYLCASSLLRRSYEQYFGPGTRLTVT.